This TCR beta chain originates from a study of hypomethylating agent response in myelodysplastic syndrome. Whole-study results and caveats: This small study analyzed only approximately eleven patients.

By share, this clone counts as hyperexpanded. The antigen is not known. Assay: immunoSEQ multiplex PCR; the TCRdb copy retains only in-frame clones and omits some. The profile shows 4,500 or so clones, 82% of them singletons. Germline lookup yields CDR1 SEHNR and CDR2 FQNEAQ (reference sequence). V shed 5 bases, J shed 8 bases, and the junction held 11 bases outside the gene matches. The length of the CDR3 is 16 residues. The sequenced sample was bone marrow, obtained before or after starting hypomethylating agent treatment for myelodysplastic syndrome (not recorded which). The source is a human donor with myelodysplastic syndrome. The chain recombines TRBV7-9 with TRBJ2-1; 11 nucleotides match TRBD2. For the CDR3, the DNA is TGTGCCAGCAGCGAACTGACTAGCGGGGCTGGGGATGAGCAGTTCTTC. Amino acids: CASSELTSGAGDEQFF.